The 25 T cell receptor beta chains in this list originate from one sample, sequenced in a study of lymphopenia after photon versus proton radiotherapy (dated by TCRdb to the late 2010s). Library preparation employed the immunoSEQ multiplex PCR assay. As stored in TCRdb, this immuneACCESS dataset retains in-frame rearrangements with V and J assigned. A fraction of the clones does not appear; measured against another copy, unresolved V genes explain less than half of the discrepancy, and the remainder lacks a known reason. The sample profile shows roughly 26,000 clones; 84% of them were found once. The ten largest clones take up roughly 23% of the sample. Sequenced material: peripheral blood, taken from a patient treated with photon-based radiotherapy. The source is a man between 35 and 55 years old with gastric cancer.

The chain has TRBV7-2 and TRBJ1-2; possibly TRBD1 for D (6 bases). Trimming pared 1 base from V and 4 bases from J, leaving 19 bases between. The CDR3 loop spans 17 amino acids. In germline, CDR1 is SGHTA, CDR2 FQGNSA. CDR3 in DNA: TGTGCCAGCAGCTTAGTGAAACAGGGAGCTCCCTTCTATGGCTACACCTTC. Translating it yields CASSLVKQGAPFYGYTF.

This clone was observed a few times. V and J are TRBV19 and TRBJ1-2; D ambiguous. The germline V gene encodes CDR1 LNHDA and CDR2 SQIVND (reference sequence). The V gene lost 1 base and the J gene lost 5 bases, with 8 bases spanning the gap. CDR3 length: 13 residues. CDR3 loop: CASSIGRFYGYTF. Here the CDR3 DNA reads TGTGCCAGTAGTATAGGGCGGTTTTATGGCTACACCTTC.

The V and J genes are TRBV19 and TRBJ2-7, with D perhaps TRBD2 (5 bases). This CDR3 comprises 14 residues. CDR1 LNHDA and CDR2 SQIVND come from the germline V gene (reference sequence). V was shortened by 2 bases and J by 3 bases, with 11 bases between the two germline ends. The CDR3 nucleotides read TGTGCCAGTAGTATACGGGGAAGGGTCTACGAGCAGTACTTC. This gives the protein CASSIRGRVYEQYF.

This clone was observed a single time. This chain connects TRBV5-1 to TRBJ2-1; D is tentatively TRBD1 or TRBD2 (5 bases each). The CDR3 spans 15 residues. Germline loops: CDR1 SGHRS, CDR2 YFSETQ. Trimming removed 0 bases at V and 4 bases at J, with 11 bases between. The CDR3 here is CASSLVTGAYNEQFF. In DNA, the CDR3 is TGCGCCAGCAGCTTGGTGACCGGGGCATACAATGAGCAGTTCTTC.

The chain couples TRBV30 to TRBJ1-2; D unclear. Germline V CDR1 and CDR2: GTSNPN, SVGIG (reference sequence). There are 12 residues in the CDR3. V was trimmed by 4 bases and J by 5 bases, leaving 11 bases between them. The DNA for the CDR3 is TGTGCCTGGACCACAGATATTTATGGCTACACCTTC. It encodes CAWTTDIYGYTF.

The chain combines TRBV5-4 with TRBJ1-2; weak D call: TRBD1 (5 bases). Germline lookup yields CDR1 SGHNT and CDR2 YYREEE (reference sequence). Trimming shortened V by 4 bases and J by 2 bases, and 12 bases separated the two germline ends. The CDR3 consists of 14 residues. CDR3 loop: CASSQPRDNYGYTF. Written as DNA, the CDR3 is TGTGCCAGCAGCCAACCCCGGGACAACTATGGCTACACCTTC.

This chain uses TRBV5-4 with TRBJ1-3; 7 positions match TRBD1. Trimming took 4 bases from V and 0 from J; bases not matched to a gene: 7. Germline V lookup: CDR1 SGHNT, CDR2 YYREEE (reference sequence). The CDR3 covers 16 residues. CDR3 nucleotides: TGTGCCAGCAGCCCCGGGACAGCCAGCTCTGGAAACACCATATATTTT. Residues: CASSPGTASSGNTIYF.

This clone was recorded only once. V and J are TRBV9 and TRBJ2-5; 12 nucleotides agree with TRBD1. Germline CDR1 SGDLS, CDR2 YYNGEE. Trimming at V came to 3 bases and at J to 1 base, leaving 10 bases not matched to a gene. CDR3 size: 18 residues. Here the CDR3 DNA reads TGTGCCAGCAGCGCCGGGACAGGGGGCGCCGGTGGCCAAGAGACCCAGTACTTC. This sequence encodes CASSAGTGGAGGQETQYF.

The gene calls are TRBV5-1 and TRBJ1-6, with D perhaps matching TRBD1 (5 bases). Trimming left V 4 bases short and J 8 bases short, with 22 bases between. CDR1 and CDR2 (germline): SGHRS, YFSETQ. CDR3 length: 17 residues. DNA for the CDR3: TGCGCCAGCAGCGTAGACGTATCACCGGGGGTAGATTCACCCCTCCACTTT. It codes for CASSVDVSPGVDSPLHF.

This chain uses TRBV4-1 with TRBJ2-7, with D tentatively TRBD1 (8 bases). This CDR3 region has 17 residues. V lost 4 bases and J lost 5, with 24 bases in between. Germline CDR1 reads MGHRA; CDR2 reads YSYEKL. CDR3 nucleotide sequence: TGCGCCAGCAGCCTTCTCCCCGGGAGGACAGGGATCAACGAGCAGTACTTC. Translation gives CASSLLPGRTGINEQYF.

This clone was observed a single time. J is TRBJ1-1 and V is TRBV30; tentative D call: TRBD1 (6 bases). CDR3 size: 14 residues. The V end was cut by 3 bases, the J end by 1 base, with 12 bases between. Germline CDR1 reads GTSNPN; CDR2 reads SVGIG (reference sequence). The CDR3 here is CAWRNYRENTEAFF. CDR3 in DNA: TGTGCCTGGAGGAATTACAGGGAGAACACTGAAGCTTTCTTT. The variable domain in full, with the rest retrieved from reference TRBV30 and TRBJ1-1, is SQTIHQWPATLVQPVGSPLSLECTVEGTSNPNLYWYRQAAGRGLQLLFYSVGIGQISSEVPQNLSASRPQDRQFILSSKKLLLSDSGFYLCAWRNYRENTEAFFGQGTRLTVV.

This clone was counted only a few times. The rearrangement links TRBV6-5 to TRBJ2-5; 9 nucleotides agree with TRBD2. This CDR3 is 15 amino acids long. Trimming at V came to 2 bases and at J to 5 bases, leaving 6 bases not matched to a gene. In germline, CDR1 is MNHEY, CDR2 SVGAGI. Here the CDR3 DNA reads TGTGCCAGCAGTTACAGGATCCTAGCGGGGGAGACCCAGTACTTC. As protein: CASSYRILAGETQYF.

The chain has TRBV12-5 and TRBJ2-5; 7 positions agree with TRBD2. Germline trimming cut 3 bases from V and 11 bases from J; bases unmatched to any gene: 9. Looked up from germline, CDR1 is LGHNT and CDR2 is FRNRAP. This CDR3 comprises 13 residues. Here the CDR3 DNA reads TGTGCTAGTGGTTTTGACGGGGGGAGGGAGCAGTACTTC. As protein: CASGFDGGREQYF.

The rearrangement joins TRBV4-2 to TRBJ2-5; D not certain. Germline V gene sequence: CDR1 LGHNA, CDR2 YNFKEQ. Trimming removed 5 bases at V and 1 base at J, with 11 bases between. The CDR3 covers 14 residues. CDR3 DNA sequence: TGTGCCAGCAGCTTGGAACAGTTCCAAGAGACCCAGTACTTC. Amino acids: CASSLEQFQETQYF.

By sample share, this clone is medium-sized. The chain recombines TRBV19 with TRBJ1-2, with D perhaps TRBD1 (6 bases). This CDR3 is 13 amino acids long. Trimming removed 7 bases from V and 8 bases from J, with 17 bases in between. Germline V lookup: CDR1 LNHDA, CDR2 SQIVND (reference sequence). In DNA form, the CDR3 reads TGTGCCAGTATAGGGGGACACGGCCAAGGCTACACCTTC. Protein: CASIGGHGQGYTF.

This chain links TRBV11-2 with TRBJ2-4; tentatively, D is TRBD1 (6 bases). From germline, CDR1 is SGHAT and CDR2 FQNNGV. The CDR3 runs 15 residues. The V and J ends lost 5 bases and 8 bases respectively, with 19 bases between them. CDR3 nucleotides: TGTGCCAGCAGCCACTACAGGGTACGAGAATACATTCAGTACTTC. It is translated as CASSHYRVREYIQYF.

The chain recombines TRBV11-1 with TRBJ2-2; D perhaps matches TRBD1 (6 bases). V lost 4 bases and J 7 bases, leaving 16 bases between the germline ends. This CDR3 has 15 residues. Germline CDR1 and CDR2: SGHAT and FQDESV (reference sequence). The DNA for the CDR3 is TGTGCCAGCAGCTGGCGGACAGCGGCCGGCGGGGAGCTGTTTTTT. Protein product: CASSWRTAAGGELFF. Full variable domain (remainder filled in from reference TRBV11-1 and TRBJ2-2): EAEVAQSPRYKITEKSQAVAFWCDPISGHATLYWYRQILGQGPELLVQFQDESVVDDSQLPKDRFSAERLKGVDSTLKIQPAELGDSAMYLCASSWRTAAGGELFFGEGSRLTVL.

V is TRBV9 and J is TRBJ2-6; D unresolved. CDR1 and CDR2 (germline): SGDLS, YYNGEE. With 4 bases removed from V and 0 bases from J, the gap between germline ends came to 17 bases. This CDR3 region has 18 residues. The CDR3 region is CASSPSGVDLSGANVLTF. In nucleotides, the CDR3 is TGTGCCAGCAGCCCAAGTGGGGTGGACCTCTCTGGGGCCAACGTCCTGACTTTC.

The chain couples TRBV19 to TRBJ2-7, with 8 bases matching TRBD1. Germline loops: CDR1 LNHDA, CDR2 SQIVND (reference sequence). V was pared by 9 bases and J by 5 bases, with 15 bases of the junction left unmatched. The CDR3 loop spans 15 amino acids. The CDR3 protein is CASRARGRESHEQYF. Written as DNA, the CDR3 is TGTGCCAGCAGAGCCAGGGGGCGCGAATCCCACGAGCAGTACTTC.

The CDR3 bases are TGTGCCAGCAGCTTAGAAACGAGGCAGTACAATGAGCAGTTCTTC. This codes for CASSLETRQYNEQFF. The chain has TRBV11-2 and TRBJ2-1; D is uncertain. Trimming pared 0 bases from V and 4 bases from J, leaving 10 bases between. The CDR3 runs to 15 residues. Germline V gives CDR1 SGHAT, CDR2 FQNNGV.

This chain connects TRBV30 to TRBJ1-2, with D perhaps TRBD1 (6 bases). Trimming took off 5 bases at V and 8 bases at J, with 15 bases between the two ends. The CDR3 length is 12 residues. In germline, CDR1 is GTSNPN, CDR2 SVGIG (reference sequence). CDR3 loop: CAWDLGGPGYTF. The CDR3 nucleotides read TGTGCCTGGGACCTCGGGGGGCCGGGCTACACCTTC.

This clone was seen only once. The genes are TRBV2 and TRBJ1-5, with D possibly TRBD1 on 5 matching bases. The CDR3 runs 13 residues. Germline V gene sequence: CDR1 SNHLY, CDR2 FYNNEI. V was shortened by 3 bases and J by 7 bases, with 10 bases between the two germline ends. The CDR3, as DNA: TGTGCCAGCAGTGACAGGGAACCCCAGCCCCAGCATTTT. Protein: CASSDREPQPQHF. Full variable domain (outside the CDR3, taken from reference TRBV2 and TRBJ1-5): EPEVTQTPSHQVTQMGQEVILRCVPISNHLYFYWYRQILGQKVEFLVSFYNNEISEKSEIFDDQFSVERPDGSNFTLKIRSTKLEDSAMYFCASSDREPQPQHFGDGTRLSIL.

This clone has only a few counts. The J gene is TRBJ1-5, the V gene TRBV28; D is undetermined. Germline values: CDR1 MDHEN, CDR2 SYDVKM. The V end lost 2 bases, the J end lost 7 bases, and 15 bases lay between the germline ends. The CDR3 length is 15 residues. The CDR3 is CASSLRWGGGQPQHF. The CDR3 DNA sequence: TGTGCCAGCAGTTTAAGGTGGGGTGGAGGGCAGCCCCAGCATTTT.

The V and J genes are TRBV7-2 and TRBJ1-4, with D tentatively TRBD1 (6 bases). V lost 4 bases, J lost 0 bases, and 12 bases lay in between. Germline CDR1 is SGHTA and CDR2 is FQGNSA. The CDR3 extends over 16 amino acids. The CDR3 nucleotides are TGTGCCAGCAGCTCCTCCGGGACAACAACTAATGAAAAACTGTTTTTT. Translating gives CASSSSGTTTNEKLFF.

The rearrangement uses TRBV19 and TRBJ1-4; D gene uncertain. In germline, CDR1 is LNHDA, CDR2 SQIVND (reference sequence). CDR3 size: 15 residues. Trimming removed 1 base at V and 2 bases at J, with 8 bases between. CDR3 protein: CASSIGGSTNEKLFF. In DNA form, the CDR3 reads TGTGCCAGTAGTATAGGGGGTAGCACTAATGAAAAACTGTTTTTT.